This T cell receptor beta chain stems from a study of CD8 T cells in Susac syndrome (dated by TCRdb to about 2019). Background for the entire study: Repertoire sequencing was used to test whether CD8+ T cell activation and differentiation in Susac syndrome was antigen driven. CD8+ T cell repertoire clonality was compared between more than 9 healthy donors, around 14 Susac syndrome patients and 15 multiple sclerosis patients.

Concerning this clonotype itself: This clone's antigen is unknown. Per-base qualities were not stored, and no clone one base away is much larger.

Peripheral blood CD8+ and CD4+ T cells from healthy donors, Susac syndrome patients and multiple sclerosis patients were profiled by high-throughput TCR beta sequencing. Multiple sclerosis controls were treatment-naive patients with stable or active relapsing-remitting disease fulfilling revised McDonald criteria. Bulk CD8+ and CD4+ T cells were purified magnetically by negative isolation, whereas CD8+ TEMRA cells were enriched by FACS. Blood was collected in EDTA tubes and processed within 24 hours, with PBMCs isolated through density gradient centrifugation. PBMCs intended for TCR sequencing were cryopreserved in liquid nitrogen and thawed later in a water bath at 37 degrees C. The sorted or isolated CD4+, CD8+ and CD8+ TEMRA cells had a purity of 90% or higher. RNA was extracted using the RNeasy kit, and roughly 0.45 to 1 microgram was reverse transcribed with random hexamers. The immunoSEQ multiplex PCR assay, covering 54 Vbeta and 13 Jbeta segments, was used to amplify TCR beta CDR3 regions. Bias from PCR amplification was corrected by using a synthetic template baseline for primer optimization and for computational correction. As for the authors' bioinformatics: Reads were assigned to V, D and J genes according to IMGT and analyzed in immunoSEQ Analyzer, with only productive sequences retained. Clonality was calculated as one minus the Shannon entropy normalized by log2 of the number of productive unique sequences. Public and private clones were assessed among the 100 most prevalent clones of each patient and control. Clones were defined as Susac-specific when absent from the healthy and MS cohorts, from some 1,100 published viral clones and from other ImmuneACCESS disease sequences. The raw public data were reprocessed by TCRdb itself: fastp quality trimming at Q25, MiXCR clonotype calling, in-frame beta chains only. CDR3 protein duplicates are merged, each entry listing the most common genes and DNA. V and J calls and clone size were set by TCRdb, not the authors. Here the sample has a few hundred thousand distinct CDR3 sequences; about 89% occur a single time. The ten top clones hold around 0.18% of the sample.

Here is what the overall study found, with its caveats: The number of individuals in the TCR sequencing and HLA analysis was acknowledged as relatively small.

This receptor was identified in a human donor with multiple sclerosis. The sequencing input was CD8+ T cells from PBMCs.

The bases are TGCGCCAGCAGCCAAGATGCGGCGTTTTACGAGCAGTACTTC. Its translation reads: CASSQDAAFYEQYF. This chain is built from TRBV4-3 and TRBJ2-7; the D gene is not confidently resolved. CDR1 LGHNA and CDR2 YSLEER are derived from the germline V gene. V gives up 0 bases and J gives up 4 bases, and the segment between their germline ends measures 10 bases. The CDR3 covers 14 residues, taking in both the cysteine and the phenylalanine. Of all the DNA, just the CDR3 is kept, 42 bases in frame from base 1.